This TCR beta chain comes out of a study of cytomegalovirus exposure and HLA in healthy donors. V lost 0 bases to trimming and J lost 5 bases; unmatched junction nucleotides: 9. The CDR3 spans 16 residues. The germline V gene encodes CDR1 MNHEY and CDR2 SVGAGI. The PCR ran on 60 Vbeta and 13 Jbeta primers. The assay was immunoSEQ multiplex PCR, and TCRdb's table has in-frame clones only and misses some. The table includes some 120,000 clones, about 70% detected once. V and J are TRBV6-5 and TRBJ2-7; 8 bases fit TRBD2. The source of this sequence is a woman between 25 and 40 years old in good health and CMV-seronegative. The specimen sequenced was PBMCs. The CDR3 protein is CASSYSRSGGPHEQYF. CDR3 sequence (DNA): TGTGCCAGCAGTTACTCGAGGAGCGGGGGCCCCCACGAGCAGTACTTC.